These 2 T cell receptor beta chains were all obtained from the same sample, sequenced in a study of beta chain features in type 1 diabetes. Every isolated RNA sample was fully reverse transcribed, so sequencing captured expressed TCRB transcripts. Using immunoSEQ multiplex PCR, the repertoire was profiled, and TCRdb retains in-frame clones only, with some absent. Among under 150,000 clones, nearly 50% were seen once, and the ten largest hold approximately 0.4%. The sample taken for sequencing was Tregs from blood. The source is a young man in good health.

The V gene is TRBV18, the J gene TRBJ2-7, with 7 bases identical to TRBD1. Germline CDR1 is KGHSH and CDR2 is LQKENI. Trimming cost V 3 bases and J 4 bases; bases outside gene matches: 3. The CDR3 spans 13 residues. The CDR3 DNA sequence: TGTGCCAGCTCACCGGGACAGATATACGAGCAGTACTTC. Its translation: CASSPGQIYEQYF.

The chain couples TRBV29-1 to TRBJ2-1, with 8 bases aligning to TRBD2. Germline-derived CDR1 and CDR2 are SQVTM and ANQGSEA. The CDR3 is made up of 16 amino acids. V shed 2 bases and J 3 bases; nucleotides not matched to a gene: 9. CDR3 protein: CSVERIAGLDYNEQFF. CDR3 DNA sequence: TGCAGCGTTGAAAGGATAGCGGGGTTGGACTACAATGAGCAGTTCTTC.